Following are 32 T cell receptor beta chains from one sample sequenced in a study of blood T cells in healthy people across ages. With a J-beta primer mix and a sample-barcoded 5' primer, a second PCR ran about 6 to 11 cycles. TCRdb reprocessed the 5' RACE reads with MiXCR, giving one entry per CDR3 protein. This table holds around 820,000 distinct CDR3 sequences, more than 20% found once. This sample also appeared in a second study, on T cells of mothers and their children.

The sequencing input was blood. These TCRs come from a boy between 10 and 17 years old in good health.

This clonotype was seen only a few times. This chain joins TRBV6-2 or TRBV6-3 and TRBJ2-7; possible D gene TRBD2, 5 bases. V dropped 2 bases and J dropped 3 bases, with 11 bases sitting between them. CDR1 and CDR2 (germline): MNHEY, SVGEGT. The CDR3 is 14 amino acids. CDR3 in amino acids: CASSYGMDFYEQYF. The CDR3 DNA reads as TGTGCCAGCAGTTACGGGATGGACTTCTACGAGCAGTACTTC.

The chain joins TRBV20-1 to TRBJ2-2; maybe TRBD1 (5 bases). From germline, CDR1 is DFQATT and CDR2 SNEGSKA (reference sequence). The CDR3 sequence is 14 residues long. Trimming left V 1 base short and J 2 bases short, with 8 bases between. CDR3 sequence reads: CSARGWTNTGELFF. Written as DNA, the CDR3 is TGCAGTGCTAGAGGGTGGACAAACACCGGGGAGCTGTTTTTT.

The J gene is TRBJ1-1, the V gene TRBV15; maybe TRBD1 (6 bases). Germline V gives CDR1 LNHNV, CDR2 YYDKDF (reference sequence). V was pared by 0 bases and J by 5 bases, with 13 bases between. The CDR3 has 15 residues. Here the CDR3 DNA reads TGTGCCACCAGCAGAGACAGGGGATCTCGGACTGAAGCTTTCTTT. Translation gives CATSRDRGSRTEAFF. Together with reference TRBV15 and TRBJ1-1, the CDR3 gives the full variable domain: DAMVIQNPRYQVTQFGKPVTLSCSQTLNHNVMYWYQQKSSQAPKLLFHYYDKDFNNEADTPDNFQSRRPNTSFCFLDIRSPGLGDTAMYLCATSRDRGSRTEAFFGQGTRLTVV.

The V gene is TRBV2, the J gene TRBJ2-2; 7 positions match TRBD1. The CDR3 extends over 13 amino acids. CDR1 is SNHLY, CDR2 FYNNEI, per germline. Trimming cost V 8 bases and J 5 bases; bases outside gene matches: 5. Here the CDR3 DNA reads TGTGCCAGCCACAGGGGATGGACCGGGGAGCTGTTTTTT. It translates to CASHRGWTGELFF. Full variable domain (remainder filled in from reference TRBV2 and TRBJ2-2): EPEVTQTPSHQVTQMGQEVILRCVPISNHLYFYWYRQILGQKVEFLVSFYNNEISEKSEIFDDQFSVERPDGSNFTLKIRSTKLEDSAMYFCASHRGWTGELFFGEGSRLTVL.

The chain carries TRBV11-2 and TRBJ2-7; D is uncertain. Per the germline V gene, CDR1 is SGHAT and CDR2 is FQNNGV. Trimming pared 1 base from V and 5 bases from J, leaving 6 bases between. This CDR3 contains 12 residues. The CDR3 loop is CASSLVEHEQYF. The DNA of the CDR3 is TGTGCCAGCAGCTTAGTCGAGCACGAGCAGTACTTC.

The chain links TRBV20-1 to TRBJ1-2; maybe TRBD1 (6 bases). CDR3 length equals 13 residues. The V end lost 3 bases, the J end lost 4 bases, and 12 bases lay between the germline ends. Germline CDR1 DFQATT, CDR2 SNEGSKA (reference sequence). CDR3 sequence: CSASLGASYGYTF. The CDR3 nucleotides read TGCAGTGCTAGTCTGGGGGCAAGCTATGGCTACACCTTC.

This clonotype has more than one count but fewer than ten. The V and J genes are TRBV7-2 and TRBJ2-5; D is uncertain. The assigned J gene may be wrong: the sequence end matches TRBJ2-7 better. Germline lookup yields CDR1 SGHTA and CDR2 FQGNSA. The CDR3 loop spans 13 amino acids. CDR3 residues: CASSVTEPYEQYF. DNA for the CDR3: TGTGCCAGCAGCGTAACTGAGCCCTACGAGCAGTACTTC.

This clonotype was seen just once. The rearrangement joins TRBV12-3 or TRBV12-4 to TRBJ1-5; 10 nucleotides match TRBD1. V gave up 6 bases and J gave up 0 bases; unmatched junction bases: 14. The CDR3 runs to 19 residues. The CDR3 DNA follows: TGTGCCAGCAGCCTCCGAAGGACAGGGGGTGCCTATAGCAATCAGCCCCAGCATTTT. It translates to CASSLRRTGGAYSNQPQHF.

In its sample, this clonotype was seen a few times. In DNA form, the CDR3 reads TGTGCCAGCAGTGCCGGGACTGGAAGTAACAATGAGCAGTTCTTC. This codes for CASSAGTGSNNEQFF. The chain joins TRBV2 to TRBJ2-1; weak D call: TRBD2 (6 bases). CDR1 and CDR2 from the germline V gene are SNHLY and FYNNEI. CDR3 size: 15 residues. V shed 4 bases and J shed 5 bases, with 15 bases lying between them.

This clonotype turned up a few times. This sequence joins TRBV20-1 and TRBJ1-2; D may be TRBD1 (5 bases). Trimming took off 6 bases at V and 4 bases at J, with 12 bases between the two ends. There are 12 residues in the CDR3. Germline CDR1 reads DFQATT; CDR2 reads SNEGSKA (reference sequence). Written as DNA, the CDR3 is TGCAGTGCGACCCTCGGGGCCTATGGCTACACCTTC. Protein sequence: CSATLGAYGYTF.

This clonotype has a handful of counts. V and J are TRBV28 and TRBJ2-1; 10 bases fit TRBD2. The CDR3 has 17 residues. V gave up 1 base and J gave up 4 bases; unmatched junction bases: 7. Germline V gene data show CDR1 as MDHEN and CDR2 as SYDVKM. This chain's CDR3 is CASSLLTSGPQYNEQFF. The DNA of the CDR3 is TGTGCCAGCAGTTTATTGACTAGCGGGCCTCAATACAATGAGCAGTTCTTC.

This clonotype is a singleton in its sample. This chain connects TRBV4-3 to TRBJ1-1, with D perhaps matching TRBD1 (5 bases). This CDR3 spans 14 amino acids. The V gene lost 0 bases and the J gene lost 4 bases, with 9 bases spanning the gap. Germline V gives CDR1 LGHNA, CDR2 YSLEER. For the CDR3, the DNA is TGCGCCAGCAGCCAAGACAGGGAGTCCACTGAAGCTTTCTTT. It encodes CASSQDRESTEAFF.

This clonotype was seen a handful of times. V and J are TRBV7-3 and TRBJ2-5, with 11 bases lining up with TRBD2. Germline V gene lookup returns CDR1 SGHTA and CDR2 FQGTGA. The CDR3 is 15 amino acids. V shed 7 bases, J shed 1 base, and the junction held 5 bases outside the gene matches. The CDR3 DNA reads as TGTGCCAGCACCACTAGCGGGGGCCCCCAAGAGACCCAGTACTTC. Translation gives CASTTSGGPQETQYF.

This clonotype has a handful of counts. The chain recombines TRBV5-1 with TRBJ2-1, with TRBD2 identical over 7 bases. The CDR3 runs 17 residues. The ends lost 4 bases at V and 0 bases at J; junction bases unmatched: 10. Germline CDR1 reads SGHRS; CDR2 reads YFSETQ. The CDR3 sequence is CASSGGGLAVSYNEQFF. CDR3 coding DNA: TGCGCCAGCAGCGGGGGAGGGCTAGCGGTCTCCTACAATGAGCAGTTCTTC.

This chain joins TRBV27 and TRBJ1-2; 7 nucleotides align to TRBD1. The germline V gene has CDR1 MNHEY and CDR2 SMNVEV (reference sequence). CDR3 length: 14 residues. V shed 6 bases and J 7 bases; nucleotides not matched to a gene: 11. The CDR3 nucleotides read TGTGCCAGCAGGACCGACAGGGCGGGGGGTGGCTACACCTTC. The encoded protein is CASRTDRAGGGYTF.

The CDR3 reads CAASPGQGSYEQYF. The CDR3 DNA is TGTGCCGCTTCCCCGGGACAGGGCTCCTACGAGCAGTACTTC. This chain connects TRBV19 to TRBJ2-7, with TRBD1 matching 9 bases. Germline V lookup: CDR1 LNHDA, CDR2 SQIVND (reference sequence). Trimming cost V 11 bases and J 0 bases; bases outside gene matches: 8. The length of the CDR3 is 14 residues.

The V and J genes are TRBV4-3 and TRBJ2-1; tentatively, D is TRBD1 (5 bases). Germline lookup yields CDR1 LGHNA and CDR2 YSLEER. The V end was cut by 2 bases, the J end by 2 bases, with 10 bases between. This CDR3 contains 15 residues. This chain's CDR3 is CASSQNTGTYNEQFF. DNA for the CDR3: TGCGCCAGCAGCCAAAACACAGGAACCTACAATGAGCAGTTCTTC.

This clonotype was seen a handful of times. The CDR3 DNA reads TGTGCCAGCAGCCCCCGGACACCATTGAACACTGAAGCTTTCTTT. The encoded protein is CASSPRTPLNTEAFF. The rearrangement joins TRBV7-2 to TRBJ1-1; tentative D call: TRBD1 (5 bases). The germline gives CDR1 SGHTA, CDR2 FQGNSA. The CDR3 sequence is 15 residues long. Trimming took 5 bases from V and 0 from J, leaving 13 bases between them.

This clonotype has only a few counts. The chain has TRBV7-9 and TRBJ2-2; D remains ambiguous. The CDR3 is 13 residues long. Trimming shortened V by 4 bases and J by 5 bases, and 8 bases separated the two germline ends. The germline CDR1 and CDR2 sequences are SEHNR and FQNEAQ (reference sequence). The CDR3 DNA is TGTGCCAGCAGCTCCCAGACTACCGGGGAGCTGTTTTTT. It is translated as CASSSQTTGELFF.

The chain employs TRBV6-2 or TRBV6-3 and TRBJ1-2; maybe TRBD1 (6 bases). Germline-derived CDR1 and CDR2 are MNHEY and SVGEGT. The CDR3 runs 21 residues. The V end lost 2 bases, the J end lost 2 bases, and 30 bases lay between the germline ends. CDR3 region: CASSYPHLNQTGLPSNYGYTF. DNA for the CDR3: TGTGCCAGCAGTTACCCACACCTCAACCAGACAGGACTCCCTTCGAACTATGGCTACACCTTC.

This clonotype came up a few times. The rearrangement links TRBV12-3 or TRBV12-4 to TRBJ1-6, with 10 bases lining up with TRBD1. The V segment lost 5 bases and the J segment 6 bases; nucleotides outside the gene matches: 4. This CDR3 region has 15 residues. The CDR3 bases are TGTGCCAGCAGTAACGACAGGGGGCTTAATTCACCCCTCCACTTT. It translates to CASSNDRGLNSPLHF.

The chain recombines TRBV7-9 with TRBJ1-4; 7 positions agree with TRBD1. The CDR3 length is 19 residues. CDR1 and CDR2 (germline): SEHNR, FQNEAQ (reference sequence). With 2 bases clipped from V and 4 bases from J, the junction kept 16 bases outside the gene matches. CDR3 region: CASSLSPTGISRDNEKLFF. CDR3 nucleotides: TGTGCCAGCAGCTTATCACCGACAGGGATCTCTCGTGATAATGAAAAACTGTTTTTT.

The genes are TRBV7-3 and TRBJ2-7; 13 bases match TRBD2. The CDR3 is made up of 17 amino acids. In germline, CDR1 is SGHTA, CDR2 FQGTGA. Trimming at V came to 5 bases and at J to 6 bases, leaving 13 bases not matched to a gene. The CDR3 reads CASSPQGLAGSYSEQYF. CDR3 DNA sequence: TGTGCCAGCAGCCCGCAGGGACTAGCGGGATCCTACAGCGAGCAGTACTTC.

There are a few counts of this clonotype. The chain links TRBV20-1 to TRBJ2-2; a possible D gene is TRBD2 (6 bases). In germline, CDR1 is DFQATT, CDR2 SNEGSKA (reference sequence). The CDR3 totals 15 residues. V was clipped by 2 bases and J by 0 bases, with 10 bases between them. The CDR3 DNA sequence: TGCAGTGCTAGATTCGGGAGTGCGAACACCGGGGAGCTGTTTTTT. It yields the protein CSARFGSANTGELFF.

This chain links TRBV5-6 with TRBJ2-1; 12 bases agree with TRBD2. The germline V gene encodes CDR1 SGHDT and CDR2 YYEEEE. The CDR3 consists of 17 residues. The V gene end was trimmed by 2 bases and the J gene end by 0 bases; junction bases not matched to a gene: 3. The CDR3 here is CASSFGLAGYSYNEQFF. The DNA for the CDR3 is TGTGCCAGCAGCTTTGGACTAGCGGGATACTCCTACAATGAGCAGTTCTTC.

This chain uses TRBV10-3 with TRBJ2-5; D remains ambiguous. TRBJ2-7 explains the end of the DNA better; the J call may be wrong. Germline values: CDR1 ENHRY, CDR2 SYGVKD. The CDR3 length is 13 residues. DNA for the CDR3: TGTGCCATCAGTGGGGGAAATTCCTACGAGCAGTACTTC. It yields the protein CAISGGNSYEQYF.

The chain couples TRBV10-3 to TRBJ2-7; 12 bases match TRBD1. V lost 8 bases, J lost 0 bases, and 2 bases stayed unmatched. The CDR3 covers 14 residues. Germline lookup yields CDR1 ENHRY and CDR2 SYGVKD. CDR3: CAIGGQGASYEQYF. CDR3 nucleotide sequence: TGTGCCATCGGGGGACAGGGGGCCTCCTACGAGCAGTACTTC.

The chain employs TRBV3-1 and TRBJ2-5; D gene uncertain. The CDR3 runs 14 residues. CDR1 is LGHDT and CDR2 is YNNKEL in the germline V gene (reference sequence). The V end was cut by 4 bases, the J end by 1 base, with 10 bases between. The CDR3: CASSPPTFQETQYF. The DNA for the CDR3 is TGTGCCAGCAGCCCACCTACGTTCCAAGAGACCCAGTACTTC.

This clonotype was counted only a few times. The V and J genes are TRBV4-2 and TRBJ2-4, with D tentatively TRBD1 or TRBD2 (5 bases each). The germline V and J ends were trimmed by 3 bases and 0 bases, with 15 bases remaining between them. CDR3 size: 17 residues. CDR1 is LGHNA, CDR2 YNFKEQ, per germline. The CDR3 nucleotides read TGTGCCAGCAGCCACGTCGGTGGGGGTCCAGCCAAAAACATTCAGTACTTC. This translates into CASSHVGGGPAKNIQYF.

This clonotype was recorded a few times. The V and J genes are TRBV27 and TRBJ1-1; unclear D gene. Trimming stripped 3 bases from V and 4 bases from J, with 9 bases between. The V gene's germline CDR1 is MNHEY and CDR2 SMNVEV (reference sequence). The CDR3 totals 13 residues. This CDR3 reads CASSFLDRTEAFF. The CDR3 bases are TGTGCCAGCAGTTTCCTAGACCGCACTGAAGCTTTCTTT.

The CDR3 spells CASSFVGLGQFF. The CDR3 DNA reads TGTGCCAGCAGTTTTGTAGGTCTGGGGCAGTTCTTC. V is TRBV12-3 or TRBV12-4 and J is TRBJ2-5; no clear D gene. The end of the DNA is better explained by TRBJ2-1, so the J call may be wrong. This CDR3 spans 12 amino acids.

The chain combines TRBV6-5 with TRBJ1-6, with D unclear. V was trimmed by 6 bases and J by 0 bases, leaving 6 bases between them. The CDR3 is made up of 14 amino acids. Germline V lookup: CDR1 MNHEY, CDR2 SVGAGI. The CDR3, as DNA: TGTGCCAGCAGGGGCCGCTCCTATAATTCACCCCTCCACTTT. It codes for CASRGRSYNSPLHF.